The 3 T cell receptor beta chains in this list originate from one sample, sequenced in a study of blood T cell repertoires in COVID-19. Clones were read by immunoSEQ multiplex PCR, and TCRdb kept only the in-frame ones, dropping some. The profile shows almost 200,000 clones, 70% to 80% of them singletons. The source material was peripheral blood. Source of these receptors: a woman aged 35 to 49 with COVID-19, enrolled during active disease.

This rearrangement joins TRBV7-2 to TRBJ1-5; 9 bases align to TRBD1. This CDR3 is built from 16 residues. From germline, CDR1 is SGHTA and CDR2 FQGNSA. With V trimmed by 5 bases and J by 4 bases, 9 bases remained unmatched. CDR3 sequence (DNA): TGTGCCAGCAGCAAAGCCGGGACAGGGCTAAATCAGCCCCAGCATTTT. This encodes CASSKAGTGLNQPQHF. Looking up the rest from reference TRBV7-2 and TRBJ1-5 gives the full variable domain: GAGVSQSPSNKVTEKGKDVELRCDPISGHTALYWYRQSLGQGLEFLIYFQGNSAPDKSGLPSDRFSAERTGGSVSTLTIQRTQQEDSAVYLCASSKAGTGLNQPQHFGDGTRLSIL.

The chain links TRBV9 to TRBJ2-1; 11 positions match TRBD2. The ends lost 7 bases at V and 6 bases at J; junction bases unmatched: 12. Germline loops: CDR1 SGDLS, CDR2 YYNGEE. This CDR3 contains 16 residues. This CDR3 reads CASETGTSGATNEQFF. The CDR3 DNA reads as TGTGCCAGCGAGACCGGGACTAGCGGAGCTACCAATGAGCAGTTCTTC.

This chain connects TRBV2 to TRBJ1-1; 7 nucleotides line up with TRBD1. The CDR3 totals 13 residues. The germline V gene has CDR1 SNHLY and CDR2 FYNNEI. The V segment lost 6 bases and the J segment 4 bases; nucleotides outside the gene matches: 5. CDR3 in DNA: TGTGCCAGCAGGCTACAGGGGATCACTGAAGCTTTCTTT. Translating it yields CASRLQGITEAFF. The full variable domain, with the rest looked up from reference TRBV2 and TRBJ1-1, is EPEVTQTPSHQVTQMGQEVILRCVPISNHLYFYWYRQILGQKVEFLVSFYNNEISEKSEIFDDQFSVERPDGSNFTLKIRSTKLEDSAMYFCASRLQGITEAFFGQGTRLTVV.